The clone carrying this T cell receptor (beta chain) was seen a few times. Its antigen is currently unknown. V lost 4 bases, J lost 6 bases, and 8 bases stayed unmatched. The CDR3 runs to 17 residues. Germline V gene sequence: CDR1 MNHEY, CDR2 SMNVEV (reference sequence). The data stem from a study of T cells after yellow fever vaccination. General study findings and limits: There was a small share of clonotypes that showed up in both the CD4 and CD8 compartments. High-abundance clonotypes from the bulk population could contaminate FACS-sorted repertoires.

A single record per CDR3 protein comes from TCRdb applying MiXCR to the 5' RACE reads. The sample has tens of thousands of distinct CDR3 sequences; around 7.8% are singletons. The clonotype was recovered from a man aged 18 to 30 who received the YFV17D yellow fever vaccine. The V and J genes are TRBV27 and TRBJ2-3; 15 bases agree with TRBD2. The sample in question was CD8+ T cells sorted from PBMCs, obtained less than 11 days after the first yellow fever vaccination. The CDR3 sequence is CASSSPGTSGGMDTQYF. The CDR3 DNA reads as TGTGCCAGCAGTTCCCCTGGGACTAGCGGGGGGATGGATACGCAGTATTTT.